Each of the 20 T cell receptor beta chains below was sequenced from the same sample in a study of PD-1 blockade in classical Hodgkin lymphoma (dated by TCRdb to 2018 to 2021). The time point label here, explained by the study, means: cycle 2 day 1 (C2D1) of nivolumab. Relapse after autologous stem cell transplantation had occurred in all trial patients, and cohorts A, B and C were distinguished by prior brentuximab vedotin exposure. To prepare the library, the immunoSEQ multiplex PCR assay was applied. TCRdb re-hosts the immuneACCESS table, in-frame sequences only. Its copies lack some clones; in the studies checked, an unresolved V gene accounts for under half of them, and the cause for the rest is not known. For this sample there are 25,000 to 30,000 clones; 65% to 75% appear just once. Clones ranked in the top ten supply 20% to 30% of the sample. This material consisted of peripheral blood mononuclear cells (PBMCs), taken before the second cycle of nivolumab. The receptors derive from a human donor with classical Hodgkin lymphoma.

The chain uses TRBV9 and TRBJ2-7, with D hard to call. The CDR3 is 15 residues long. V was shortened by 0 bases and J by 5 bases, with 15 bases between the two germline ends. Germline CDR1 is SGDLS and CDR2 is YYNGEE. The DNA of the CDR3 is TGTGCCAGCAGCGTAGACCTTAGGACCCTCGACGAGCAGTACTTC. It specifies CASSVDLRTLDEQYF.

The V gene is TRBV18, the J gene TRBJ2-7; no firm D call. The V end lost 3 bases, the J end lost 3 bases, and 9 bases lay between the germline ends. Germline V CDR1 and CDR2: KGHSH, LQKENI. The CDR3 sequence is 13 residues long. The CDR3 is CASSPPSSYEQYV. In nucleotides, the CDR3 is TGTGCCAGCTCACCGCCTTCAAGCTACGAGCAGTACGTC.

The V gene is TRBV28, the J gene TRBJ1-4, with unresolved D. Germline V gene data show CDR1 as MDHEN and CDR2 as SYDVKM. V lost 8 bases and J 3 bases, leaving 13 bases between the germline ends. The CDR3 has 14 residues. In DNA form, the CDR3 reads TGTGCCAGCCGCCTAAGAGGGTCTAATGAAAAACTGTTTTTT. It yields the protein CASRLRGSNEKLFF.

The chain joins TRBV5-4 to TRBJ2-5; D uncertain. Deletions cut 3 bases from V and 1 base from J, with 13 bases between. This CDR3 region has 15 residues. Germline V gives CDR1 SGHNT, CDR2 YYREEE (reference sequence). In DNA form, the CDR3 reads TGTGCCAGCAGCTCGGCAAGGCAAAGCCAAGAGACCCAGTACTTC. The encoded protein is CASSSARQSQETQYF.

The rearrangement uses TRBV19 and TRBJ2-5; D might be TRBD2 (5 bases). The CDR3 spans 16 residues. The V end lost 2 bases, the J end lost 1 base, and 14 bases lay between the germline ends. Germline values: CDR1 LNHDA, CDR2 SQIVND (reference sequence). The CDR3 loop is CASSIRGGPSQETQYF. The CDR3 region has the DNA TGTGCCAGTAGTATAAGAGGCGGGCCAAGCCAAGAGACCCAGTACTTC. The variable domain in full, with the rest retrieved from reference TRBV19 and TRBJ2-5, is DGGITQSPKYLFRKEGQNVTLSCEQNLNHDAMYWYRQDPGQGLRLIYYSQIVNDFQKGDIAEGYSVSREKKESFPLTVTSAQKNPTAFYLCASSIRGGPSQETQYFGPGTRLLVL.

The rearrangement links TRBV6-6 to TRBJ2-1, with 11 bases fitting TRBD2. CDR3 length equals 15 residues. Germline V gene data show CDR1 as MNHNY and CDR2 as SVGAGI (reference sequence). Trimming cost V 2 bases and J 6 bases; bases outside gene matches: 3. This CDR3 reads CASSYVSGRANEQFF. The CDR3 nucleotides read TGTGCCAGCAGTTACGTTAGCGGGAGGGCCAATGAGCAGTTCTTC.

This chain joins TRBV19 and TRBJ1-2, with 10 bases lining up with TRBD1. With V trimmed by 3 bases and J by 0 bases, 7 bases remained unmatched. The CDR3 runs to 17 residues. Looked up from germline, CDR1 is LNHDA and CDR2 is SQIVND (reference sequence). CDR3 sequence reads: CASSIGTGVLANYGYTF. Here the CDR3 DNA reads TGTGCCAGTAGTATTGGGACAGGGGTGCTAGCTAACTATGGCTACACCTTC.

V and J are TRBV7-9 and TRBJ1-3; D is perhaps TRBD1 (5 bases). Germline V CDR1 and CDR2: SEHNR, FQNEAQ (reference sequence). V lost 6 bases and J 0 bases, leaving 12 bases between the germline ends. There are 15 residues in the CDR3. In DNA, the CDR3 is TGTGCCAGCAGTCTTGGGACCGGCTCTGGAAACACCATATATTTT. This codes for CASSLGTGSGNTIYF.

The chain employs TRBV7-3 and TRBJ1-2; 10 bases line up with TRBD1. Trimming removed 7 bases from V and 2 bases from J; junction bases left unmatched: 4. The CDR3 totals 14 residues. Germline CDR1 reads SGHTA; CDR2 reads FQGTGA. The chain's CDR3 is CASTPGQGNYGYTF. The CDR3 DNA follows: TGTGCCAGCACTCCGGGACAGGGGAACTATGGCTACACCTTC.

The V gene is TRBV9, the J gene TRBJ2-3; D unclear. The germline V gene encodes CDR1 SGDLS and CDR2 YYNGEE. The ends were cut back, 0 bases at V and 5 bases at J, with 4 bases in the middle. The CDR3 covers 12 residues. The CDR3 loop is CASSVGLDTQYF. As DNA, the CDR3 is TGTGCCAGCAGCGTAGGTCTAGATACGCAGTATTTT.

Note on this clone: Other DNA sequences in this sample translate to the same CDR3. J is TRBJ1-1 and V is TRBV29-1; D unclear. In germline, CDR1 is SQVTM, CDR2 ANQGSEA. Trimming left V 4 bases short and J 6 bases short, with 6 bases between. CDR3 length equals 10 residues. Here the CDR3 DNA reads TGCAGCGTTGTAGGGCCTGAAGCTTTCTTT. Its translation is CSVVGPEAFF.

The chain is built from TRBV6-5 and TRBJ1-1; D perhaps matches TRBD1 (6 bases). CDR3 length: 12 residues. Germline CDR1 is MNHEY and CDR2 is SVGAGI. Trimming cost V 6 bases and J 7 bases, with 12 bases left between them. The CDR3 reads CASRLGTSEAFF. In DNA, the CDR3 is TGTGCCAGCAGATTGGGGACAAGTGAAGCTTTCTTT.

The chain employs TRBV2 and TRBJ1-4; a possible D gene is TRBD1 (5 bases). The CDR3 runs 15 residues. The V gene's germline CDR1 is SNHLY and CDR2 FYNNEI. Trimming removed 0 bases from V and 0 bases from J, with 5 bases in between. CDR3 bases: TGTGCCAGCAGTGAAGCGGGGGCAACTAATGAAAAACTGTTTTTT. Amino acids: CASSEAGATNEKLFF.

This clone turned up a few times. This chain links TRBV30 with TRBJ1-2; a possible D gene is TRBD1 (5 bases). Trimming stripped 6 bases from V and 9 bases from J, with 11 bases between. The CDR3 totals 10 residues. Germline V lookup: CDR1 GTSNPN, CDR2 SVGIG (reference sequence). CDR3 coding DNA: TGTGCCTGTACAGGAGCCCGCTACACCTTC. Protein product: CACTGARYTF.

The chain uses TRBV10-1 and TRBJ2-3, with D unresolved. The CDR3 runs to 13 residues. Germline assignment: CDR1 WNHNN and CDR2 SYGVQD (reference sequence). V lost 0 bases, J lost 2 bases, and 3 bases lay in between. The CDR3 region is CASSESPTDTQYF. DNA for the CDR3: TGCGCCAGCAGTGAGTCCCCCACAGATACGCAGTATTTT.

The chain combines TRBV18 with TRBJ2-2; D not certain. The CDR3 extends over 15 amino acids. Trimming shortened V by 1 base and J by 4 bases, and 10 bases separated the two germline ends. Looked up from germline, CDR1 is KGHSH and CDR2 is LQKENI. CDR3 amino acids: CASSPQLGSTGELFF. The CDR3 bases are TGTGCCAGCTCACCACAGCTGGGGTCCACCGGGGAGCTGTTTTTT.

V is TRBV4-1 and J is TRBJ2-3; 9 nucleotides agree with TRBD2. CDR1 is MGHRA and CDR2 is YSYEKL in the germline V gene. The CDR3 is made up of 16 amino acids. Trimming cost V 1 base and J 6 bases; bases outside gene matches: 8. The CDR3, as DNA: TGCGCCAGCAGCCAAGGTAGCGGGAGCCACCTCGATACGCAGTATTTT. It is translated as CASSQGSGSHLDTQYF.

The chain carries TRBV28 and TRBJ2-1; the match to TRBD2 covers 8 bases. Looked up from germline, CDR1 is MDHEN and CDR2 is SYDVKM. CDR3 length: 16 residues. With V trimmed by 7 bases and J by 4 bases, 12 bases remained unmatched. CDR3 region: CASKPTSVRLYNEQFF. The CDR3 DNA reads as TGTGCCAGCAAGCCGACTAGCGTACGGCTTTACAATGAGCAGTTCTTC.

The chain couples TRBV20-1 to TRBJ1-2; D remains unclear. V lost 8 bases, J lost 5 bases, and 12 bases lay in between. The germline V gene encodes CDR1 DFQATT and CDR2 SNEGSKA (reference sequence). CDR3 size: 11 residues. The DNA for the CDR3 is TGCAGTCCCCGCCGAGGGTATGGCTACACCTTC. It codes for CSPRRGYGYTF.

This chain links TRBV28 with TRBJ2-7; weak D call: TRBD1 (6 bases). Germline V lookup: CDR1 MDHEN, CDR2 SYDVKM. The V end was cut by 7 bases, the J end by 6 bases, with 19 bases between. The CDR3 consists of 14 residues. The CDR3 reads CASIRDRDNCEQYV. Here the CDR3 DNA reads TGTGCCAGCATTAGGGACCGGGACAACTGCGAGCAGTACGTC.